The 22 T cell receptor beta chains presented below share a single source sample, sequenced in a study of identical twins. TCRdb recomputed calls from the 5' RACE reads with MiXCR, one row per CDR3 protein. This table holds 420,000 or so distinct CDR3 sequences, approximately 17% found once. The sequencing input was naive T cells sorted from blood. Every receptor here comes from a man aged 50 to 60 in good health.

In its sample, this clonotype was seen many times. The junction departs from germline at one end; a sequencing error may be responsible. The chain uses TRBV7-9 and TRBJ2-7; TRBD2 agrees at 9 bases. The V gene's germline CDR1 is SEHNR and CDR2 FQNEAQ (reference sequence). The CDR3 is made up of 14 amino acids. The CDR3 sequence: CASSVAGEGYEQYF. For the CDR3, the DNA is TGTGCCAGCAGCGTAGCGGGAGAGGGATACGAGCAGTACTTC.

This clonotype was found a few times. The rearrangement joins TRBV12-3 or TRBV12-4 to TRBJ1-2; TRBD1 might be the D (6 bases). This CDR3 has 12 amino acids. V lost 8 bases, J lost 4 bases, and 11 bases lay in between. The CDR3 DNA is TGTGCCAGCCTCTGGGGGGCCTATGGCTACACCTTC. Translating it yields CASLWGAYGYTF.

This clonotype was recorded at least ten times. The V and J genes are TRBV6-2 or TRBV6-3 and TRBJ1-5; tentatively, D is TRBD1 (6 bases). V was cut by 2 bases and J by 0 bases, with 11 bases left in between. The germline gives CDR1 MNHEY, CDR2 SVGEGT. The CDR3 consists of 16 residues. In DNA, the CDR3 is TGTGCCAGCAGTTACCACAGGGACCATAGCAATCAGCCCCAGCATTTT. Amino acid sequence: CASSYHRDHSNQPQHF.

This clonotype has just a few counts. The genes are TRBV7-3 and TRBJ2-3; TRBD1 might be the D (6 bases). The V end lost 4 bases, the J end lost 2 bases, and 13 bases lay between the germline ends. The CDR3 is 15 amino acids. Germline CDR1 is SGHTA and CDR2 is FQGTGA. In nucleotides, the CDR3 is TGTGCCAGCAGCTCCCTGGGGGCCCTCACAGATACGCAGTATTTT. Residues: CASSSLGALTDTQYF.

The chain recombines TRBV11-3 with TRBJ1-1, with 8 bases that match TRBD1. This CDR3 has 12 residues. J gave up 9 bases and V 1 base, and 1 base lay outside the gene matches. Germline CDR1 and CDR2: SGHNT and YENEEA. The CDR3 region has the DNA TGTGCCAGCAGCTTAGGGACAGGGAAAGCTTTCTTT. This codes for CASSLGTGKAFF.

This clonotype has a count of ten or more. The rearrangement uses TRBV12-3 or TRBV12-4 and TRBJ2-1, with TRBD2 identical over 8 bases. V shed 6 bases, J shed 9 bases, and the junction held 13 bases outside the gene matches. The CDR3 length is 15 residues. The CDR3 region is CASSLGQREFFEQFF. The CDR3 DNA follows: TGTGCCAGCAGCCTTGGGCAGCGGGAGTTCTTTGAGCAGTTCTTC.

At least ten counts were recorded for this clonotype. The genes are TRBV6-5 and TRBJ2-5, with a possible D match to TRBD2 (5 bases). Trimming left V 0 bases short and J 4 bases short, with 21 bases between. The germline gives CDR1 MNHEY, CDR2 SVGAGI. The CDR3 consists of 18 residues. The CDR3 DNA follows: TGTGCCAGCAGTTACTCAACCCGTCTAGGAGGAGGCGCAGAGACCCAGTACTTC. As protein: CASSYSTRLGGGAETQYF.

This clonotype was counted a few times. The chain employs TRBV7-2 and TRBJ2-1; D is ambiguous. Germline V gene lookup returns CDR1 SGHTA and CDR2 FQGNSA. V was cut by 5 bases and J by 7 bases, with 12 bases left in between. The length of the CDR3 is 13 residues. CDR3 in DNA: TGTGCCAGCAGCCCCGGTCTTAAAAATGAGCAGTTCTTC. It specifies CASSPGLKNEQFF.

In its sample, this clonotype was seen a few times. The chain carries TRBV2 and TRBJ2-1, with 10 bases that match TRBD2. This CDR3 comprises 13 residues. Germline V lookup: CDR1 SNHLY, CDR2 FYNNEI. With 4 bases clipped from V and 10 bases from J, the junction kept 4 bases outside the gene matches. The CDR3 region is CASSVLTSGEQFF. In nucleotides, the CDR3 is TGTGCCAGCAGTGTACTGACTAGCGGGGAGCAGTTCTTC.

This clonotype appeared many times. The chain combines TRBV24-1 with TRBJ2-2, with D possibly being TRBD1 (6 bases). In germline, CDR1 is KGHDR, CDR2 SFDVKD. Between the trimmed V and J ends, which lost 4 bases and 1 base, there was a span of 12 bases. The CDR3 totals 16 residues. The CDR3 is CATSEPTGENTGELFF. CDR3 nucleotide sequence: TGTGCCACCAGTGAACCGACAGGCGAGAACACCGGGGAGCTGTTTTTT.

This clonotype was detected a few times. The CDR3 is CASSYSAGSGGYTF. CDR3 sequence (DNA): TGTGCCAGCAGTTACTCAGCAGGCAGCGGGGGCTACACCTTC. The rearrangement links TRBV6-5 to TRBJ1-2, with no clear D. Per the germline V gene, CDR1 is MNHEY and CDR2 is SVGAGI. The CDR3 contains 14 residues. Trimming shortened V by 0 bases and J by 8 bases, and 13 bases separated the two germline ends.

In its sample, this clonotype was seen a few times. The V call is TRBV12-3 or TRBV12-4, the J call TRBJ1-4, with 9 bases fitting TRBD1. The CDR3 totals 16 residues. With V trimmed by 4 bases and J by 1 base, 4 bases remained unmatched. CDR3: CASSSGQGQTNEKLFF. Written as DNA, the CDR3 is TGTGCCAGCAGTTCTGGACAGGGGCAAACTAATGAAAAACTGTTTTTT.

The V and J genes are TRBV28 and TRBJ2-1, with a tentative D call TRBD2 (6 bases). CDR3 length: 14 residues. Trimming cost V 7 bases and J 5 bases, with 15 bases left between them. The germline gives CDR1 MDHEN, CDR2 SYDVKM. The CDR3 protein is CASKPSGYDNEQFF. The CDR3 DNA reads TGTGCCAGCAAACCGAGCGGGTACGACAATGAGCAGTTCTTC.

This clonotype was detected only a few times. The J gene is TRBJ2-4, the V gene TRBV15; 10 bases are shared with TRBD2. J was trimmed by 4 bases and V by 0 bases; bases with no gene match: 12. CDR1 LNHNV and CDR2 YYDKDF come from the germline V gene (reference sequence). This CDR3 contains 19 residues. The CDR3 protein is CATSRERAGGPRGKNIQYF. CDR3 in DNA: TGTGCCACCAGCAGAGAGCGAGCGGGAGGGCCCCGGGGGAAAAACATTCAGTACTTC.

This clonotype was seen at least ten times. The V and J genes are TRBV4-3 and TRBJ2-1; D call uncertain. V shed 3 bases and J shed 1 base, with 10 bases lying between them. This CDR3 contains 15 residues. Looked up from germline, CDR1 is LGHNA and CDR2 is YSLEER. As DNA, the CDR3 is TGCGCCAGCAGCCAGGACCGAGCATCCTACAATGAGCAGTTCTTC. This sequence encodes CASSQDRASYNEQFF.

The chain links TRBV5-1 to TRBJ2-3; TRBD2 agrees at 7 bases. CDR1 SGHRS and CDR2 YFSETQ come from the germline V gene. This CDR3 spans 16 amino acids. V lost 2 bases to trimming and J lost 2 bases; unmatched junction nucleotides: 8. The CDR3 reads CASSFAAGEHTDTQYF. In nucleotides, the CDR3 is TGCGCCAGCAGCTTTGCTGCGGGGGAACACACAGATACGCAGTATTTT. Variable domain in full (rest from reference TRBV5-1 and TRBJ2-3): KAGVTQTPRYLIKTRGQQVTLSCSPISGHRSVSWYQQTPGQGLQFLFEYFSETQRNKGNFPGRFSGRQFSNSRSEMNVSTLELGDSALYLCASSFAAGEHTDTQYFGPGTRLTVL.

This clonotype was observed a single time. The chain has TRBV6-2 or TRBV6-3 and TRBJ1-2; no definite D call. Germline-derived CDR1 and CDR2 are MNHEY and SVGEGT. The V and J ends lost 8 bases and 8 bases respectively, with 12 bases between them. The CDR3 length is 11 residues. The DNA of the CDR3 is TGTGCCAGCGCTAGGGCTGGAGGCTACACCTTC. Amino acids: CASARAGGYTF.

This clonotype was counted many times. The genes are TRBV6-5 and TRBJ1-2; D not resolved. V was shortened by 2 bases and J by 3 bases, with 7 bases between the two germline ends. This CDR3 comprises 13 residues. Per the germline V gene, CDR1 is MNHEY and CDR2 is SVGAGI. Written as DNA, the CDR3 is TGTGCCAGCAGTTACCGTCGGTACTATGGCTACACCTTC. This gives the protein CASSYRRYYGYTF.

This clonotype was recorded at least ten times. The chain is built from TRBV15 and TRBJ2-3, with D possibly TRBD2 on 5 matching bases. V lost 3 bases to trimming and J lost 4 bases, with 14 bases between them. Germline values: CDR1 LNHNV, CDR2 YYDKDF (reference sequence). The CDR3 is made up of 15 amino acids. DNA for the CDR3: TGTGCCACCAGCAGGAAGGATGGGCGGGCAGATACGCAGTATTTT. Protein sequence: CATSRKDGRADTQYF.

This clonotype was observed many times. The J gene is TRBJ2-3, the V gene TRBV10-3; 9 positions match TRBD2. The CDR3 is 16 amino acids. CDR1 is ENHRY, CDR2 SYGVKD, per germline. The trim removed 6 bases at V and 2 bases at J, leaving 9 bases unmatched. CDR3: CAIRGTSQIDTDTQYF. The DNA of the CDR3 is TGTGCCATCAGGGGGACTAGCCAGATTGACACAGATACGCAGTATTTT.

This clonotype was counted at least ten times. In DNA, the CDR3 is TGTGCCAGCAGTCCCGGGACAGGGGGCGCGATTACTGAAGCTTTCTTT. Amino acid sequence: CASSPGTGGAITEAFF. The chain has TRBV28 and TRBJ1-1; TRBD1 matches at 12 bases. After removal of 5 bases from V and 5 bases from J, the junction contained 9 bases not matched to a gene. The CDR3 spans 16 residues. Germline CDR1 and CDR2: MDHEN and SYDVKM.

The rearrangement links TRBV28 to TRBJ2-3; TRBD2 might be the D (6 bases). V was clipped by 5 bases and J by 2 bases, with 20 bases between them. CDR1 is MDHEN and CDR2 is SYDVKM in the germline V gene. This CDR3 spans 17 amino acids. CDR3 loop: CASSRPKGAGNTDTQYF. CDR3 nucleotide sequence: TGTGCCAGCAGTCGACCCAAAGGGGCGGGGAACACAGATACGCAGTATTTT. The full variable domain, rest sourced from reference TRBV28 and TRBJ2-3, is DVKVTQSSRYLVKRTGEKVFLECVQDMDHENMFWYRQDPGLGLRLIYFSYDVKMKEKGDIPEGYSVSREKKERFSLILESASTNQTSMYLCASSRPKGAGNTDTQYFGPGTRLTVL.